This T cell receptor beta chain is drawn from a study of T cells in narcolepsy. Study-wide points: Autoreactive clone sequences were missing from some blood memory CD4+ repertoires.

On this clone itself: The antigen is not known.

Germline CDR1 and CDR2: SGHTS and YDEGEE. Trimming took off 3 bases at V and 10 bases at J, with 20 bases between the two ends. The CDR3 length is 14 residues. Assay: immunoSEQ multiplex PCR; the TCRdb copy retains only in-frame clones and omits some. The sample includes about 15,000 clones, over 75% of them seen just once. The rearrangement joins TRBV5-8 to TRBJ2-7; D gene uncertain. Sequencing was performed on memory (CD45RA-) CD4+ T cells from blood. The TCR comes from a human donor in good health. The CDR3 here is CASSSLLGRAPQYF. CDR3 bases: TGTGCCAGCAGCTCCCTCTTGGGTAGGGCCCCTCAGTACTTC.